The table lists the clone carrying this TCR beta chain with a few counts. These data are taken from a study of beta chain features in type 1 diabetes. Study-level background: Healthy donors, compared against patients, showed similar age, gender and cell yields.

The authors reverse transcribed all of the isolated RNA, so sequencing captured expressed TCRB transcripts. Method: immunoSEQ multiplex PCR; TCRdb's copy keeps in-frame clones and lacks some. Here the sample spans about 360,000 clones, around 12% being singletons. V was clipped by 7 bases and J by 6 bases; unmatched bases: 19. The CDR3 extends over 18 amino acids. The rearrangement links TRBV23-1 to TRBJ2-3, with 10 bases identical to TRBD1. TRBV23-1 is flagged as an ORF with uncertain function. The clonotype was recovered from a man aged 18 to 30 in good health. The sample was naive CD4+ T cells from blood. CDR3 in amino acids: CASTPEFPDRGTSDTQYF. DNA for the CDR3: TGCGCCAGCACCCCAGAGTTTCCGGACAGGGGGACCTCGGATACGCAGTATTTT.